This is a list of T cell receptor beta chains from one sample in a study of blood T cell repertoires in COVID-19. TCRdb keeps only in-frame clones here, not all; method: immunoSEQ multiplex PCR. Of roughly 240,000 clones detected, over 75% appear once; the ten largest clones hold approximately 9.6%. Input material: PBMCs or T cells enriched from blood (not recorded which). The source is a woman aged 45 to 65 with acute COVID-19. CDR3s include the opening cysteine and the closing phenylalanine or tryptophan.

J gene | V gene | CDR3 protein
TRBJ1-6 | TRBV2 | CASSERGGAAGSPLHF
TRBJ1-2 | TRBV27 | CASSFEGQGNYGYTF
TRBJ1-6 | TRBV5-1 | CASSGRTGGNSPLHF
TRBJ2-3 | TRBV6-6 | CASSFDSGGSTDTQYF
TRBJ1-4 | TRBV6-2/TRBV6-3 | CASSYSAGPRLFF
TRBJ1-1 | TRBV11-2 | CASGEGEAFF
TRBJ1-1 | TRBV27 | CASRGRGRGPEAFF
TRBJ2-1 | TRBV9 | CASSVGTGGPLNEQFF
TRBJ2-7 | TRBV4-1 | CASSQDGALQSYEQYF
TRBJ1-1 | TRBV19 | CASSIERRASEAFF
TRBJ2-7 | TRBV7-9 | CASSPGAAGEQYF
TRBJ2-3 | TRBV5-1 | CASSPSGVDTQYF
TRBJ1-2 | TRBV25-1 | CASSVGALTNYGYTF
TRBJ1-5 | TRBV7-8 | CASSSNPGQGFQPQHF
TRBJ1-2 | TRBV20-1 | CRTGGYTF
TRBJ2-2 | TRBV5-1 | CASSSPGTKNTGELFF
TRBJ1-2 | TRBV6-5 | CASRRVPYGYTF
TRBJ2-7 | TRBV5-4 | CASSAGQGGIREQYF
TRBJ1-5 | TRBV10-3 | CATNQGQGSNQPQHF
TRBJ1-1 | TRBV30 | CAWRDRDTEAFF
TRBJ1-2 | TRBV4-2 | CASSQEEGNPNYGYTF
TRBJ2-1 | TRBV19 | CASSPWTGVYNEQFF
TRBJ2-2 | TRBV11-3 | CASSPGVLAGGPTGELFF
TRBJ2-2 | TRBV7-6 | CASSLSRAGTPNTGELFF
TRBJ1-1 | TRBV19 | CASSMEGLLNTEAFF
TRBJ1-2 | TRBV6-5 | CASTKQGGYGYTF
TRBJ2-5 | TRBV4-3 | CASSSSGGAGETQYF
TRBJ1-1 | TRBV7-9 | CASSLARRGLTEAFF
TRBJ1-3 | TRBV2 | CASSEGTGFTSGNTIYF
TRBJ2-3 | TRBV21-1 | CASTTLAGGLTDTQYF
TRBJ2-7 | TRBV6-2/TRBV6-3 | CASSSPTVPGDEQYF
TRBJ2-2 | TRBV10-3 | CAIRPELNTGELFF
TRBJ2-1 | TRBV3-1/TRBV3-2 | CASSQDPAGGDNEQFF
TRBJ1-2 | TRBV7-9 | CASSREDRVFYGYTF
TRBJ2-1 | TRBV7-2 | CASSSVVNEQFF
TRBJ1-2 | TRBV30 | CAWSVTGGGYTF
TRBJ1-1 | TRBV6-1 | CASSEVQGLSRAEAFF
TRBJ2-7 | TRBV9 | CASSVGAGLSYEQYF
TRBJ1-1 | TRBV14 | CASSQGGLAWRTEAFF
TRBJ2-1 | TRBV5-1 | CASSIGTSGGQFF
TRBJ1-1 | TRBV18 | CASSPSGGSMNTEAFF
TRBJ2-5 | TRBV6-2/TRBV6-3 | CASSSVNRETQYF
TRBJ1-6 | TRBV11-2 | CASSLDMWDSPLHF
TRBJ2-1 | TRBV5-4 | CASSIQGISYNEQFF
TRBJ2-5 | TRBV9 | CASSSGAGGTETQYF